Each of the 9 T cell receptor beta chains below was sequenced from the same sample in a study of CD8 T cells in Susac syndrome. Reverse transcription of roughly 0.5 to 1 ug RNA used random hexamers. TCRdb re-called the immunoSEQ multiplex PCR reads with MiXCR, one entry per CDR3 protein. Altogether approximately 120,000 distinct CDR3 sequences are present, more than 85% being singletons, with the ten largest covering roughly 0.31%. The sample consisted of CD8+ T cells from PBMCs. These receptors were obtained from a human donor with multiple sclerosis.

V and J are TRBV29-1 and TRBJ1-1; D ambiguous. Trimming stripped 2 bases from V and 6 bases from J, with 13 bases between. Germline V gives CDR1 SQVTM, CDR2 ANQGSEA. The CDR3 contains 13 residues. The CDR3 DNA follows: TGCAGCGTTGAAAGAGCAGACCGGTCTGAAGCTTTCTTT. Its protein is CSVERADRSEAFF.

The genes are TRBV7-9 and TRBJ1-1; D gene ambiguous. The V and J ends lost 5 bases and 6 bases respectively, with 10 bases between them. CDR3 length: 12 amino acids. Germline V lookup: CDR1 SEHNR, CDR2 FQNEAQ (reference sequence). The CDR3 loop is CASSPKAPEAFF. DNA of the CDR3: TGTGCCAGCAGCCCGAAGGCCCCTGAAGCTTTCTTT.

J is TRBJ2-7 and V is TRBV12-3 or TRBV12-4; no reliable D call. V lost 6 bases and J 2 bases, leaving 8 bases between the germline ends. This CDR3 comprises 12 residues. CDR3 amino acids: CASSYLTYEQYF. CDR3 in DNA: TGTGCCAGCAGCTACCTAACCTACGAGCAGTACTTC.

The rearrangement uses TRBV7-3 and TRBJ2-4; the D call may be TRBD1 or TRBD2 (6 bases each). Germline CDR1 is SGHTA and CDR2 is FQGTGA. There are 17 residues in the CDR3. Trimming removed 4 bases from V and 1 base from J, with 17 bases in between. Here the CDR3 DNA reads TGTGCCAGCAGCTCGTTGAGAGGGGGGTGGGCCAAAAACATTCAGTACTTC. Protein: CASSSLRGGWAKNIQYF.

V is TRBV4-1 and J is TRBJ2-1, with D tentatively TRBD2 (6 bases). Germline V CDR1 and CDR2: MGHRA, YSYEKL. CDR3 length equals 13 residues. Trimming shortened V by 1 base and J by 8 bases, and 9 bases separated the two germline ends. The CDR3 here is CASSQAGDHEQFF. CDR3 DNA sequence: TGCGCCAGCAGCCAAGCGGGAGACCATGAGCAGTTCTTC.

The gene calls are TRBV29-1 and TRBJ2-3; D remains ambiguous. CDR3 length: 13 residues. V lost 2 bases and J 9 bases, leaving 15 bases between the germline ends. CDR1 SQVTM and CDR2 ANQGSEA come from the germline V gene. In DNA, the CDR3 is TGCAGCGTTGAATGGCCCTCAATAGGGACGCAGTATTTT. Translated, it gives CSVEWPSIGTQYF.

This clonotype was detected only a few times. This chain uses TRBV5-4 with TRBJ2-7; D possibly corresponds to TRBD2 (6 bases). This CDR3 is 14 amino acids long. Trimming pared 7 bases from V and 5 bases from J, leaving 19 bases between. Germline CDR1 SGHNT, CDR2 YYREEE (reference sequence). CDR3 amino acids: CASASEGRGDEQYF. The DNA for the CDR3 is TGTGCCAGCGCCTCTGAGGGCCGCGGGGACGAGCAGTACTTC.

The chain has TRBV2 and TRBJ1-5; no definite D call. The CDR3 loop spans 14 amino acids. The V gene lost 1 base and the J gene lost 3 bases, with 7 bases spanning the gap. Germline V CDR1 and CDR2: SNHLY, FYNNEI. CDR3 amino acids: CASSEVVINQPQHF. For the CDR3, the DNA is TGTGCCAGCAGTGAAGTGGTAATCAATCAGCCCCAGCATTTT.

This chain joins TRBV28 and TRBJ2-7; no clear D gene. The germline V gene has CDR1 MDHEN and CDR2 SYDVKM. Trimming pared 6 bases from V and 4 bases from J, leaving 7 bases between. CDR3 length: 11 residues. The CDR3 DNA is TGTGCCAGCAGCCCTGGGTACGAGCAGTACGTC. Translating gives CASSPGYEQYV.